This T cell receptor (beta chain) was captured in a study of OX40 agonist ivuxolimab in advanced cancers. Study-level information: The study enrolled dose-escalation patients with hepatocellular carcinoma, melanoma, renal cell or head and neck cancer. Of the participants, about 40% had some prior anti-PD-1, anti-PD-L1 or anti-CTLA-4 therapy, which was allowed. Two patients with cutaneous melanoma and one with hepatocellular carcinoma, three in total, showed partial responses. Study-wide points: In CD8+ T cells, expanded clones were on average more numerous than in CD4+.

The CDR3 loop spans 14 amino acids. Germline V gene lookup returns CDR1 SGHNT and CDR2 YENEEA. Trimming pared 0 bases from V and 2 bases from J, leaving 7 bases between. Generated by immunoSEQ multiplex PCR, the TCRdb table keeps only in-frame clones and is missing some. Altogether 72,000 or so clones are present, about 84% being singletons, with the ten largest covering more than 4%. Comments on this clone: Its target is not known.

The receptor comes from an adult with an advanced solid tumor such as melanoma, head and neck, liver or kidney cancer. The source material was CD4+ or CD8+ T cells sorted from blood, sampled in a trial of the OX40 agonist ivuxolimab. The V and J genes are TRBV11-3 and TRBJ1-1; no clear D gene. The CDR3 nucleotides read TGTGCCAGCAGCTTAGACAGCTATAACACTGAAGCTTTCTTT. Amino acid sequence: CASSLDSYNTEAFF.